These 18 T cell receptor beta chains share one sample of origin, sequenced in a study of cytomegalovirus exposure and HLA in healthy donors (dated by TCRdb to the late 2010s). The protocol used for the library was the immunoSEQ multiplex PCR assay. For the multiplex PCR, a mixture combining 60 forward primers for TCR Vbeta segments and 13 reverse primers for TCR Jbeta segments was used. What TCRdb holds here is the immuneACCESS table cut down to in-frame rearrangements. Part of the clones is not present; checked against another copy, under half of the missing clones reflect an unresolved V gene, and the others are unexplained. This sample comprises roughly 150,000 clones, about three quarters of them detected only once. The ten largest clones take up around 4.6% of the sample. The source material was PBMCs. These receptors originate from a man aged 18-30 years in good health and CMV-seropositive.

This chain links TRBV4-1 with TRBJ2-1; D may be TRBD1 (5 bases). The CDR3 runs to 15 residues. V shed 1 base and J shed 3 bases, with 10 bases lying between them. Germline V gene lookup returns CDR1 MGHRA and CDR2 YSYEKL. CDR3 region: CASSQGTGYYNEQFF. Here the CDR3 DNA reads TGCGCCAGCAGCCAAGGTACAGGATACTACAATGAGCAGTTCTTC.

The CDR3 sequence: CASSLQGGYIQYF. In DNA, the CDR3 is TGTGCCAGCAGCTTACAGGGGGGGTACATTCAGTACTTC. The rearrangement uses TRBV5-6 and TRBJ2-4; a weak D match, TRBD1 (8 bases). V was clipped by 2 bases and J by 8 bases, with 11 bases between them. Germline V gene data show CDR1 as SGHDT and CDR2 as YYEEEE. This CDR3 has 13 residues. Complete variable domain (other parts from reference TRBV5-6 and TRBJ2-4): DAGVTQSPTHLIKTRGQQVTLRCSPKSGHDTVSWYQQALGQGPQFIFQYYEEEERQRGNFPDRFSGHQFPNYSSELNVNALLLGDSALYLCASSLQGGYIQYFGAGTRLSVL.

The V call is TRBV6-4, the J call TRBJ1-2; D unclear. The germline gives CDR1 MRHNA, CDR2 SNTAGT. The CDR3 has 12 residues. V lost 5 bases, J lost 5 bases, and 9 bases lay in between. Here the CDR3 DNA reads TGTGCCAGCAGTAGGCAGGAATATGGCTACACCTTC. It translates to CASSRQEYGYTF.

The chain employs TRBV7-9 and TRBJ1-4; the D is unclear. Trimming removed 1 base at V and 8 bases at J, with 11 bases between. The CDR3 covers 14 residues. Looked up from germline, CDR1 is SEHNR and CDR2 is FQNEAQ (reference sequence). CDR3 region: CASSLGSSVEKLFF. The CDR3 nucleotides are TGTGCCAGCAGCTTAGGGTCTAGCGTGGAAAAACTGTTTTTT. Together with reference TRBV7-9 and TRBJ1-4, the CDR3 gives the full variable domain: DTGVSQNPRHKITKRGQNVTFRCDPISEHNRLYWYRQTLGQGPEFLTYFQNEAQLEKSRLLSDRFSAERPKGSFSTLEIQRTEQGDSAMYLCASSLGSSVEKLFFGSGTQLSVL.

CDR3 nucleotides: TGTGCCAGCAGCTTAGAGCTGGGTCAGGGCGGAACCGGGGAGCTGTTTTTT. Protein sequence: CASSLELGQGGTGELFF. The chain is built from TRBV13 and TRBJ2-2, with a tentative D call TRBD1 (5 bases). Germline CDR1 PRHDT, CDR2 FYEKMQ (reference sequence). V lost 1 base and J 5 bases, leaving 17 bases between the germline ends. The CDR3 runs to 17 residues.

The rearrangement joins TRBV28 to TRBJ1-2; 12 nucleotides match TRBD1. This CDR3 is 16 amino acids long. J lost 3 bases, V lost 9 bases, and 11 bases had no gene match. Germline loops: CDR1 MDHEN, CDR2 SYDVKM. The CDR3 spells CASMGQGAVKYYGYTF. In nucleotides, the CDR3 is TGTGCCAGTATGGGACAGGGGGCAGTTAAGTACTATGGCTACACCTTC.

This clone occurred once. The J gene is TRBJ2-6, the V gene TRBV7-2; the match to TRBD2 covers 12 bases. CDR3 length: 20 amino acids. The ends lost 0 bases at V and 0 bases at J; junction bases unmatched: 6. The germline V gene encodes CDR1 SGHTA and CDR2 FQGNSA. The chain's CDR3 is CASSLASGLAGFSGANVLTF. CDR3 sequence (DNA): TGTGCCAGCAGCTTAGCCTCAGGACTAGCGGGGTTCTCTGGGGCCAACGTCCTGACTTTC. Together with reference TRBV7-2 and TRBJ2-6, the CDR3 gives the full variable domain: GAGVSQSPSNKVTEKGKDVELRCDPISGHTALYWYRQSLGQGLEFLIYFQGNSAPDKSGLPSDRFSAERTGGSVSTLTIQRTQQEDSAVYLCASSLASGLAGFSGANVLTFGAGSRLTVL.

V is TRBV28 and J is TRBJ1-1, with D possibly matching TRBD1 (6 bases). The CDR3 loop spans 11 amino acids. Trimming took off 6 bases at V and 7 bases at J, with 9 bases between the two ends. Germline loops: CDR1 MDHEN, CDR2 SYDVKM. As DNA, the CDR3 is TGTGCCAGCAGCAGGGGCGGTGAAGCTTTCTTT. Its protein product is CASSRGGEAFF.

This clone was seen a handful of times. The chain uses TRBV5-8 and TRBJ2-3; TRBD2 is a possible D gene (6 bases). Between the trimmed V and J ends, which lost 4 bases and 0 bases, there was a span of 12 bases. The CDR3 extends over 15 amino acids. Looked up from germline, CDR1 is SGHTS and CDR2 is YDEGEE. CDR3 DNA: TGTGCCAGCAGCCCGGGACTCTCTAGCACAGATACGCAGTATTTT. Protein product: CASSPGLSSTDTQYF.

This chain links TRBV5-1 with TRBJ2-6; D not resolved. Germline V gives CDR1 SGHRS, CDR2 YFSETQ. The CDR3 runs 17 residues. The V and J ends lost 4 bases and 4 bases respectively, with 18 bases between them. CDR3 amino acids: CASSRQVPRDGANVLTF. CDR3 bases: TGCGCCAGCAGCCGGCAGGTCCCTCGCGACGGGGCCAACGTCCTGACTTTC.

This chain links TRBV11-3 with TRBJ2-7; 12 bases line up with TRBD2. V shed 1 base and J 4 bases; nucleotides not matched to a gene: 5. The CDR3 spans 16 residues. In germline, CDR1 is SGHNT, CDR2 YENEEA. CDR3 sequence (DNA): TGTGCCAGCAGCTTAGGACTAGCGGGAGTCGCATACGAGCAGTACGTC. Amino acid sequence: CASSLGLAGVAYEQYV.

This clone appeared a few times. The rearrangement links TRBV6-5 to TRBJ1-2; weak D call: TRBD1 (5 bases). V dropped 6 bases and J dropped 4 bases, with 9 bases sitting between them. This CDR3 region has 12 residues. CDR1 and CDR2 (germline): MNHEY, SVGAGI. CDR3: CASRQAGYGYTF. In DNA form, the CDR3 reads TGTGCCAGCAGACAGGCCGGCTATGGCTACACCTTC.

This sequence joins TRBV5-3 and TRBJ1-5; D gene unclear. TRBV5-3 is filed as an ORF, its function uncertain. This CDR3 is 16 amino acids long. V gave up 0 bases and J gave up 0 bases, with 10 bases separating them. The DNA of the CDR3 is TGTGCCAGAAGCTTGGAACAGCAAGATAGCAATCAGCCCCAGCATTTT. Translation gives CARSLEQQDSNQPQHF.

This sequence joins TRBV27 and TRBJ2-1, with TRBD2 matching 12 bases. CDR3 length: 16 residues. V was clipped by 6 bases and J by 3 bases; unmatched bases: 6. Germline CDR1 and CDR2: MNHEY and SMNVEV (reference sequence). DNA of the CDR3: TGTGCCAGCAGCCTAACTAGCGGGGGGATCTACAATGAGCAGTTCTTC. It specifies CASSLTSGGIYNEQFF.

V and J are TRBV7-9 and TRBJ2-5, with TRBD2 identical over 8 bases. Germline trimming cut 5 bases from V and 5 bases from J; bases unmatched to any gene: 7. The CDR3 extends over 14 amino acids. Germline lookup yields CDR1 SEHNR and CDR2 FQNEAQ (reference sequence). The CDR3 loop is CASSTGGSGETQYF. DNA for the CDR3: TGTGCCAGCAGCACGGGAGGGAGTGGGGAGACCCAGTACTTC.

This clone was recorded once. The chain combines TRBV21-1 with TRBJ1-1; the DNA was not compared with TRBD1, the D call given in the table. TRBV21-1 is recorded as a pseudogene. The CDR3 has 17 amino acids. CDR3 region: CASSGGRLTGGRTEAFF. CDR3 coding DNA: TGTGCCAGCAGCGGCGGCCGTCTGACAGGGGGCCGGACTGAAGCTTTCTTT.

The gene calls are TRBV6-6 and TRBJ2-1; tentative D call: TRBD2 (7 bases). This CDR3 has 14 residues. In germline, CDR1 is MNHNY, CDR2 SVGAGI (reference sequence). Deletions cut 2 bases from V and 4 bases from J, with 9 bases between. Here the CDR3 DNA reads TGTGCCAGCAGTTACGGGGGGGCATACAATGAGCAGTTCTTC. Its protein is CASSYGGAYNEQFF.

The chain is built from TRBV6-5 and TRBJ1-1, with TRBD1 matching over 7 bases. Germline V gives CDR1 MNHEY, CDR2 SVGAGI. The CDR3 runs 13 residues. V shed 6 bases, J shed 3 bases, and the junction held 4 bases outside the gene matches. DNA for the CDR3: TGTGCCAGCAGGGCTCAGGGGGACACTGAAGCTTTCTTT. Protein sequence: CASRAQGDTEAFF.